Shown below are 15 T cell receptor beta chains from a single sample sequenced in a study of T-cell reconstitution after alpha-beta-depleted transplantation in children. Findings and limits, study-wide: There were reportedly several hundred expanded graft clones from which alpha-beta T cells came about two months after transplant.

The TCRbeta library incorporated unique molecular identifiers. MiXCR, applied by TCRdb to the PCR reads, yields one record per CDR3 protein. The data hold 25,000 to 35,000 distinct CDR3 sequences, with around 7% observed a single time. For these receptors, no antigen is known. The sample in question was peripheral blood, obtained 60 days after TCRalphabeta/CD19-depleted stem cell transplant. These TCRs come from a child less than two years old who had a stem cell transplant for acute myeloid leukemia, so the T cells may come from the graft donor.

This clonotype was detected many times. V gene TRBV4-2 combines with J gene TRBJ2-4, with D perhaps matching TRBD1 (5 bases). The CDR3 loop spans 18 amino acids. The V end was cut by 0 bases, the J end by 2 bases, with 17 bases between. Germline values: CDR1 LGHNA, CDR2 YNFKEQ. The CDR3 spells CASSQEASGIGSKNIQYF. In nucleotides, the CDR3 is TGTGCCAGCAGCCAAGAAGCATCAGGGATTGGATCCAAAAACATTCAGTACTTC.

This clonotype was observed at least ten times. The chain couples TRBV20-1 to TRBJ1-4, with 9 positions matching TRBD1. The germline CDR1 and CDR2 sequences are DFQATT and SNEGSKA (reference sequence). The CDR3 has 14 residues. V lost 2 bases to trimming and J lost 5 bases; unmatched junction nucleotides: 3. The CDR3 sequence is CSARPGQGNEKLFF. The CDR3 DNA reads TGCAGTGCTAGACCGGGACAGGGAAATGAAAAACTGTTTTTT.

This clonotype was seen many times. The CDR3 here is CASSSLSYEQYF. Written as DNA, the CDR3 is TGCGCCAGCAGTTCGCTCTCCTACGAGCAGTACTTC. The chain combines TRBV4-3 with TRBJ2-7; D remains ambiguous. This CDR3 has 12 residues. V shed 6 bases and J shed 0 bases, with 6 bases lying between them. Germline CDR1 is LGHNA and CDR2 is YSLEER.

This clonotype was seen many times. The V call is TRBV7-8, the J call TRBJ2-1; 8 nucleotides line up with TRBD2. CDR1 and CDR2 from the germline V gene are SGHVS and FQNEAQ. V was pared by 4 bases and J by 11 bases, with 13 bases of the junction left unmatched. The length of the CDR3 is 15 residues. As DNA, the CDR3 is TGTGCCAGCAGCTGGGATAGCGGGGTACTAATCCAGCAGTTCTTC. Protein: CASSWDSGVLIQQFF.

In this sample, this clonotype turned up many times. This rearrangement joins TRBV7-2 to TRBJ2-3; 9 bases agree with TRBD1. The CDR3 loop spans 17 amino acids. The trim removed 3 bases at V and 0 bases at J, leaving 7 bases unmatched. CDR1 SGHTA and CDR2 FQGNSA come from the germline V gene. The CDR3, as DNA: TGTGCCAGCAGCTTCAACAGGGGGCTCTCGAGCACAGATACGCAGTATTTT. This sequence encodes CASSFNRGLSSTDTQYF.

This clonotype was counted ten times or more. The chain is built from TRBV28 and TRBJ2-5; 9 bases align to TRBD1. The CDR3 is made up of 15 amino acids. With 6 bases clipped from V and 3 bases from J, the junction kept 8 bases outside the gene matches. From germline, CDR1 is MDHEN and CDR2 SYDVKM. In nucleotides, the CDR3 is TGTGCCAGCAGACCGACAGGGGGGAGAAAAGAGACCCAGTACTTC. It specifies CASRPTGGRKETQYF.

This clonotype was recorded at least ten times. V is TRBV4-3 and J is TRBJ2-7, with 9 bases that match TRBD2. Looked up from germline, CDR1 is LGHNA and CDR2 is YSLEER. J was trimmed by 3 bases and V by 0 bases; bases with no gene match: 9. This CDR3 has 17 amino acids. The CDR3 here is CASSQDASGRLSYEQYF. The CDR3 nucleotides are TGCGCCAGCAGCCAAGACGCCAGCGGGAGGCTTAGCTACGAGCAGTACTTC.

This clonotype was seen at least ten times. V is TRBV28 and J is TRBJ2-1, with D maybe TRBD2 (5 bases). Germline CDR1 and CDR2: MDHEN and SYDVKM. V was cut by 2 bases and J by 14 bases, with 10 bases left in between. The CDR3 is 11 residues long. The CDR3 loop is CASSLGGSKFF. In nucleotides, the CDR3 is TGTGCCAGCAGTTTAGGTGGGAGCAAGTTCTTC.

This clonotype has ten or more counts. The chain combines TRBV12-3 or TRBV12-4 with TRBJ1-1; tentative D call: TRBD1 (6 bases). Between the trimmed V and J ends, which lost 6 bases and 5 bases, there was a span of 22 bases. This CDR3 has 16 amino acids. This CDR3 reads CASRSRQTGWGTEAFF. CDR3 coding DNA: TGTGCCAGCAGGTCCAGACAAACAGGGTGGGGGACTGAAGCTTTCTTT.

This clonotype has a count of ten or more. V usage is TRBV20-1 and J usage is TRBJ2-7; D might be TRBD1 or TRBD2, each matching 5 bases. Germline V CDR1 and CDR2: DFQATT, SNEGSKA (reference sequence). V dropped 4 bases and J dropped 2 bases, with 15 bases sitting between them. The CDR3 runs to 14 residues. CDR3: CSAISGLRPYEQYF. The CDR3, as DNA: TGCAGTGCTATTTCGGGGCTCAGGCCCTACGAGCAGTACTTC.

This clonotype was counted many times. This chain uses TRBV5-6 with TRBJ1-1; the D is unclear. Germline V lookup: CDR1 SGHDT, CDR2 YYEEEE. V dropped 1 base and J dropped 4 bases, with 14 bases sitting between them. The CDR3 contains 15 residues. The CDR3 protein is CASSLFPSGATEAFF. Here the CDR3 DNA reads TGTGCCAGCAGCTTGTTCCCGTCAGGAGCCACTGAAGCTTTCTTT.

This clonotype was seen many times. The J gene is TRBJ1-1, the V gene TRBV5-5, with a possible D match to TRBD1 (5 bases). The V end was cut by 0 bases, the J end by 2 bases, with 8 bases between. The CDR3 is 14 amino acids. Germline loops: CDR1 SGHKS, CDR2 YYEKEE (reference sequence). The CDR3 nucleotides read TGTGCCAGCAGCTTGGTGACAGTTAACACTGAAGCTTTCTTT. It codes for CASSLVTVNTEAFF.

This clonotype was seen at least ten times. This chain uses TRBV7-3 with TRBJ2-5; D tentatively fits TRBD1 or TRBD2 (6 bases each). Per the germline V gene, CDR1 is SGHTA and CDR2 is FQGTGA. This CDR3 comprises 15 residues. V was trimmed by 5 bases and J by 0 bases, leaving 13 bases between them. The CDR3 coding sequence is TGTGCCAGCAGCCCTCTAGGGGGGTACCAAGAGACCCAGTACTTC. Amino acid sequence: CASSPLGGYQETQYF.

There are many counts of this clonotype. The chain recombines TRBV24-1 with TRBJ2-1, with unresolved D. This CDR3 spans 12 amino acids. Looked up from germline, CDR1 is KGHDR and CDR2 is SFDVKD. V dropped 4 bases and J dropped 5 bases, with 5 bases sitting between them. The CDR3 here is CATSEVHNEQFF. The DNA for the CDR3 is TGTGCCACCAGTGAGGTCCACAATGAGCAGTTCTTC.

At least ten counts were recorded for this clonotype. This CDR3 reads CASSQVSTAPYEQYF. The CDR3, as DNA: TGCGCCAGCAGCCAAGTTTCCACAGCCCCGTACGAGCAGTACTTC. This sequence joins TRBV4-3 and TRBJ2-7; D gene ambiguous. This CDR3 has 15 residues. Germline values: CDR1 LGHNA, CDR2 YSLEER. V gave up 1 base and J gave up 4 bases, with 14 bases separating them.